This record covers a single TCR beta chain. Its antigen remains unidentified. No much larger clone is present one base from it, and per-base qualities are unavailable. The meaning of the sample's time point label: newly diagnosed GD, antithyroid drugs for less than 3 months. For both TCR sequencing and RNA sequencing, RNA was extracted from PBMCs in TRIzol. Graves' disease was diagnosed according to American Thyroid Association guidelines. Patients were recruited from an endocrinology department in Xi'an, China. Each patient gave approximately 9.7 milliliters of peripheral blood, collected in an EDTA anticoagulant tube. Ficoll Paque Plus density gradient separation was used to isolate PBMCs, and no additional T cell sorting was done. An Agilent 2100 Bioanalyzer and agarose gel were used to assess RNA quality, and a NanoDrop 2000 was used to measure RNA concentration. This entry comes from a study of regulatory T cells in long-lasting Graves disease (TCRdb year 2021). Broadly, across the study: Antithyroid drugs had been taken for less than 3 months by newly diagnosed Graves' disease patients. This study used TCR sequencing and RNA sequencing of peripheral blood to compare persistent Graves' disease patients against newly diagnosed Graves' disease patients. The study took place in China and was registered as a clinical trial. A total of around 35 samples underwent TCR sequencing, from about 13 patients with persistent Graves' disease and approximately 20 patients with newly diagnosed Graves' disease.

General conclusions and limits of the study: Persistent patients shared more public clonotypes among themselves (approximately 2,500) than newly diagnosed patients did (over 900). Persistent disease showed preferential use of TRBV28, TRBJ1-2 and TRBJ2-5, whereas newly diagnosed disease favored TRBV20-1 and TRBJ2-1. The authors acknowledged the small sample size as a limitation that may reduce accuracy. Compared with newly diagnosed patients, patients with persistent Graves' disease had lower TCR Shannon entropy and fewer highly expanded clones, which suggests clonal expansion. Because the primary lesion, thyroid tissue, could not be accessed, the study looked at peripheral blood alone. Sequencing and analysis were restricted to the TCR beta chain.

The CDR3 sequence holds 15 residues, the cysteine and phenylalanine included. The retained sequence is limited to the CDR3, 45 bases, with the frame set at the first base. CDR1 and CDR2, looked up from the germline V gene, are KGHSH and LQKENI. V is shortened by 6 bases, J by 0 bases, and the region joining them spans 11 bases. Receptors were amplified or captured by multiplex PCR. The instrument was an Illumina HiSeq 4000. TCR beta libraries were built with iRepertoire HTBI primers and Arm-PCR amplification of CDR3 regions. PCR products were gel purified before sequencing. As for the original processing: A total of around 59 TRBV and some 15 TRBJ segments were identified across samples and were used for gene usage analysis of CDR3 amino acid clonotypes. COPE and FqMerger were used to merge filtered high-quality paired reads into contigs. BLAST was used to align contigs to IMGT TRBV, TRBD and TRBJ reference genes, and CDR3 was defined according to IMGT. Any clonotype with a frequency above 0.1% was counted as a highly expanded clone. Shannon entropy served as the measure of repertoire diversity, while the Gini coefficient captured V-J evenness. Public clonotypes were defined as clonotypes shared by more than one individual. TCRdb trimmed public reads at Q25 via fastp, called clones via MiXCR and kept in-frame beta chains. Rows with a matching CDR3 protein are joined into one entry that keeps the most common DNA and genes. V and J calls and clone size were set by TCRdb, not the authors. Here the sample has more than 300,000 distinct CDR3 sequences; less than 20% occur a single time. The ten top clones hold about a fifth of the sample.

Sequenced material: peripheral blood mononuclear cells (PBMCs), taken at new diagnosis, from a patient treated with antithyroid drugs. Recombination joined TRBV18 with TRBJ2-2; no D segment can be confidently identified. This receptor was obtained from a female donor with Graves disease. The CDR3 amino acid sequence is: CASSLPQANTGELFF. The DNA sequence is TGTGCCAGCTCCCTCCCTCAAGCGAACACCGGGGAGCTGTTTTTT.